The 19 T cell receptor beta chains below were found in one sample sequenced in a study of T-cell memory formation after mild COVID-19 (dated by TCRdb to the early 2020s). Library preparation used 5' RACE. The data were produced on an Illumina NovaSeq 6000. Clones were called with MiXCR by TCRdb after fastp trimmed the public reads at Q25, and only in-frame beta chains were retained. Rows merge per CDR3 protein into single entries with the most common DNA and genes. Present in this sample are 550,000 to 650,000 distinct CDR3 sequences, 17% of which were seen just once. Less than 10% of the sample rests with the top ten. Sequencing was done on a sample of PBMCs or a T cell subset sorted from them (not recorded which). Every receptor here comes from an adult woman who had mild COVID-19 (a few samples of this study predate the infection). The sample titles of this study are shuffled in the database, so cell type and time point are left out; the donor was told from shared clones.

A few counts support this clonotype. The V and J genes are TRBV6-2 or TRBV6-3 and TRBJ2-7, with D uncertain. Trimming cost V 6 bases and J 5 bases, with 14 bases left between them. Per the germline V gene, CDR1 is MNHEY and CDR2 is SVGEGT. The CDR3 covers 13 residues. CDR3: CASRTPRVHEQYF. CDR3 bases: TGTGCCAGCAGAACCCCCCGGGTTCACGAGCAGTACTTC.

A few counts support this clonotype. CDR3 protein: CASSSTLGAAGELFF. The DNA for the CDR3 is TGCGCCAGCAGCTCGACCCTTGGGGCGGCCGGGGAGCTGTTTTTT. The rearrangement uses TRBV5-1 and TRBJ2-2, with D tentatively TRBD1 (5 bases). From germline, CDR1 is SGHRS and CDR2 YFSETQ. The germline V and J ends were trimmed by 3 bases and 6 bases, with 15 bases remaining between them. The CDR3 runs to 15 residues.

This chain uses TRBV4-1 with TRBJ2-1, with 10 bases matching TRBD1. The CDR3 spans 16 residues. Looked up from germline, CDR1 is MGHRA and CDR2 is YSYEKL. The V segment lost 3 bases and the J segment 9 bases; nucleotides outside the gene matches: 11. The CDR3 bases are TGCGCCAGCAGCCACCCCGGGACAGGGGAATTGGGTGAGCAGTTCTTC. Its translation: CASSHPGTGELGEQFF.

This clonotype was counted a few times. The rearrangement links TRBV10-3 to TRBJ2-5; 7 bases fit TRBD1. With V trimmed by 5 bases and J by 4 bases, 4 bases remained unmatched. Germline values: CDR1 ENHRY, CDR2 SYGVKD. The CDR3 loop spans 13 amino acids. Written as DNA, the CDR3 is TGTGCCATCAGTCGACAGGGCCGAGAGACCCAGTACTTC. Encoded protein: CAISRQGRETQYF.

The chain is built from TRBV5-1 and TRBJ1-1; no firm D call. Trimming pared 4 bases from V and 0 bases from J, leaving 10 bases between. The CDR3 length is 14 residues. Germline V gene lookup returns CDR1 SGHRS and CDR2 YFSETQ. This CDR3 is CASSLRLMNTEAFF. The CDR3 region has the DNA TGCGCCAGCAGCCTGAGGCTGATGAACACTGAAGCTTTCTTT.

There are a few counts of this clonotype. The chain employs TRBV6-2 or TRBV6-3 and TRBJ2-7, with D unresolved. This CDR3 is built from 13 residues. Deletions cut 5 bases from V and 0 bases from J, with 8 bases between. CDR1 and CDR2 (germline): MNHEY, SVGEGT. The CDR3 protein is CASSGSHSYEQYF. CDR3 sequence (DNA): TGTGCCAGCAGTGGTAGCCACTCCTACGAGCAGTACTTC.

V and J are TRBV7-3 and TRBJ2-5; D is possibly TRBD1 or TRBD2 (6 bases each). Germline V gives CDR1 SGHTA, CDR2 FQGTGA. This CDR3 is 15 amino acids long. With 6 bases removed from V and 3 bases from J, the gap between germline ends came to 17 bases. CDR3 DNA: TGTGCCAGCAGTCCGTGGGGGGCGAGGGAAGAGACCCAGTACTTC. As protein: CASSPWGAREETQYF.

The J gene is TRBJ2-5, the V gene TRBV7-9; a possible D gene is TRBD2 (5 bases). In germline, CDR1 is SEHNR, CDR2 FQNEAQ (reference sequence). CDR3 length: 16 residues. V was cut by 4 bases and J by 5 bases, with 20 bases left in between. Here the CDR3 DNA reads TGTGCCAGCAGCTACCCTGCTGCGCGGGCGGTGGAGACCCAGTACTTC. This translates into CASSYPAARAVETQYF.

This chain links TRBV12-3 or TRBV12-4 with TRBJ1-1; 9 bases are shared with TRBD1. The CDR3 is 17 residues long. After removal of 4 bases from V and 5 bases from J, the junction contained 14 bases not matched to a gene. The chain's CDR3 is CASSSTGTGWSRTEAFF. Here the CDR3 DNA reads TGTGCCAGCAGTTCAACCGGGACAGGGTGGTCACGAACTGAAGCTTTCTTT.

This clonotype was detected ten times or more. The gene calls are TRBV29-1 and TRBJ1-1; D ambiguous. Trimming took off 2 bases at V and 0 bases at J, with 7 bases between the two ends. The germline V gene encodes CDR1 SQVTM and CDR2 ANQGSEA. The CDR3 is 13 residues long. CDR3 in amino acids: CSVEQVLNTEAFF. CDR3 coding DNA: TGCAGCGTTGAACAGGTCCTGAACACTGAAGCTTTCTTT. Supplemented by reference TRBV29-1 and TRBJ1-1, the full variable domain reads SAVISQKPSRDICQRGTSLTIQCQVDSQVTMMFWYRQQPGQSLTLIATANQGSEATYESGFVIDKFPISRPNLTFSTLTVSNMSPEDSSIYLCSVEQVLNTEAFFGQGTRLTVV.

The chain recombines TRBV7-3 with TRBJ1-2; D is uncertain. The germline gives CDR1 SGHTA, CDR2 FQGTGA. The CDR3 spans 13 residues. Trimming left V 5 bases short and J 2 bases short, with 9 bases between. DNA for the CDR3: TGTGCCAGCAGCCACGGGCAGAACTATGGCTACACCTTC. It codes for CASSHGQNYGYTF.

This clonotype turned up a few times. The chain uses TRBV27 and TRBJ2-3; the match to TRBD2 covers 9 bases. After removal of 8 bases from V and 2 bases from J, the junction contained 20 bases not matched to a gene. Germline V lookup: CDR1 MNHEY, CDR2 SMNVEV (reference sequence). The CDR3 length is 19 residues. For the CDR3, the DNA is TGTGCCAGCGGATTGACTAGCGGACCGACCGACCAATTCACAGATACGCAGTATTTT. Protein: CASGLTSGPTDQFTDTQYF.

This chain links TRBV20-1 with TRBJ1-2; 8 positions agree with TRBD1. Looked up from germline, CDR1 is DFQATT and CDR2 is SNEGSKA (reference sequence). Unmatched junction bases numbered 10, after V lost 5 bases and J lost 8 bases. The CDR3 sequence is 13 residues long. CDR3 bases: TGCAGTGCTCTCGGACAGGGAATGAAGGGCTACACCTTC. This encodes CSALGQGMKGYTF.

This rearrangement joins TRBV15 to TRBJ2-2; D may be TRBD2 (5 bases). This CDR3 comprises 17 residues. V lost 1 base, J lost 6 bases, and 18 bases lay in between. The germline V gene encodes CDR1 LNHNV and CDR2 YYDKDF (reference sequence). The CDR3 loop is CATSRGPGTSTPGELFF. Here the CDR3 DNA reads TGTGCCACCAGCAGAGGACCCGGAACTAGTACTCCCGGGGAGCTGTTTTTT.

This clonotype came up a few times. V gene TRBV7-3 combines with J gene TRBJ2-5, with a tentative D call TRBD2 (6 bases). CDR3 length equals 15 residues. Germline loops: CDR1 SGHTA, CDR2 FQGTGA. With 5 bases removed from V and 5 bases from J, the gap between germline ends came to 18 bases. CDR3 bases: TGTGCCAGCAGCCCGATGGCGGGACTCCAGGAGACCCAGTACTTC. Its protein is CASSPMAGLQETQYF. Combining the CDR3 with reference TRBV7-3 and TRBJ2-5 gives the whole variable domain GAGVSQTPSNKVTEKGKYVELRCDPISGHTALYWYRQSLGQGPEFLIYFQGTGAADDSGLPNDRFFAVRPEGSVSTLKIQRTERGDSAVYLCASSPMAGLQETQYFGPGTRLLVL.

This clonotype was counted ten times or more. The V call is TRBV7-2, the J call TRBJ1-2; TRBD1 agrees at 10 bases. The germline V gene encodes CDR1 SGHTA and CDR2 FQGNSA. J was trimmed by 7 bases and V by 4 bases; bases with no gene match: 6. The CDR3 runs to 14 residues. The CDR3 bases are TGTGCCAGCAGCTCAGACAGGGGGCTCGGTGGCTACACCTTC. Protein: CASSSDRGLGGYTF.

The rearrangement joins TRBV11-1 to TRBJ2-5, with unresolved D. The CDR3 runs 13 residues. Trimming removed 2 bases from V and 7 bases from J, with 11 bases in between. Germline CDR1 is SGHAT and CDR2 is FQDESV (reference sequence). CDR3 sequence (DNA): TGTGCCAGCAGCTTACGGGTGCTGGGGACCCAGTACTTC. Translating it yields CASSLRVLGTQYF.

This clonotype came up a few times. The chain couples TRBV11-2 to TRBJ2-7; maybe TRBD2 (5 bases). The CDR3 contains 14 residues. Germline values: CDR1 SGHAT, CDR2 FQNNGV. Trimming pared 5 bases from V and 7 bases from J, leaving 18 bases between. CDR3 bases: TGTGCCAGCAGCCAAGGACTTGGCTCGGGAGAGCAGTACTTC. This codes for CASSQGLGSGEQYF.

The J gene is TRBJ1-2, the V gene TRBV29-1, with 7 bases identical to TRBD1. Germline assignment: CDR1 SQVTM and CDR2 ANQGSEA. This CDR3 has 13 amino acids. The ends lost 6 bases at V and 8 bases at J; junction bases unmatched: 12. CDR3 sequence: CSVLQGREGGYTF. The CDR3 coding sequence is TGCAGCGTGCTACAGGGGAGGGAAGGAGGCTACACCTTC. The full variable domain, its missing parts supplied by reference TRBV29-1 and TRBJ1-2, is SAVISQKPSRDICQRGTSLTIQCQVDSQVTMMFWYRQQPGQSLTLIATANQGSEATYESGFVIDKFPISRPNLTFSTLTVSNMSPEDSSIYLCSVLQGREGGYTFGSGTRLTVV.